This entry lists 25 T cell receptor beta chains sequenced from one sample in a study of CD8 T cells in Susac syndrome. The RNA input was roughly 0.45 to 1 ug, and it was reverse transcribed with random hexamers. TCRdb re-called the immunoSEQ multiplex PCR reads through MiXCR, storing one row per CDR3 protein. The sample holds about 300,000 distinct CDR3 sequences; 65% to 90% are singletons and the top ten take 0.21%. The sample taken for sequencing was CD8+ T cells from PBMCs. The source is a human donor with multiple sclerosis.

The chain joins TRBV20-1 to TRBJ2-7; D perhaps matches TRBD1 (6 bases). This CDR3 comprises 14 residues. The germline gives CDR1 DFQATT, CDR2 SNEGSKA (reference sequence). The V gene lost 3 bases and the J gene lost 5 bases, with 17 bases spanning the gap. CDR3 in amino acids: CSASSRQDGHEQYF. The CDR3 region has the DNA TGCAGTGCTAGTAGCCGACAGGACGGCCACGAGCAGTACTTC.

V is TRBV5-4 and J is TRBJ1-5; D ambiguous. CDR3 length: 16 residues. V lost 4 bases to trimming and J lost 0 bases, with 14 bases between them. Germline V lookup: CDR1 SGHNT, CDR2 YYREEE (reference sequence). In DNA form, the CDR3 reads TGTGCCAGCAGCACTGGCCCCGGATATAGCAATCAGCCCCAGCATTTT. Protein product: CASSTGPGYSNQPQHF.

This chain joins TRBV11-2 and TRBJ1-1; a possible D gene is TRBD1 (5 bases). Trimming removed 1 base from V and 7 bases from J, with 13 bases in between. Germline V gene sequence: CDR1 SGHAT, CDR2 FQNNGV. The CDR3 totals 14 residues. This CDR3 is CASSLGVMGDEAFF. DNA of the CDR3: TGTGCCAGCAGCTTAGGGGTGATGGGGGATGAAGCTTTCTTT.

This chain links TRBV7-9 with TRBJ2-5; D might be TRBD1 (6 bases). Germline V CDR1 and CDR2: SEHNR, FQNEAQ (reference sequence). This CDR3 has 16 amino acids. The germline V and J ends were trimmed by 0 bases and 7 bases, with 18 bases remaining between them. CDR3 in DNA: TGTGCCAGCAGCTTAGCGTCAGACAGAAAGACAGGGACCCAGTACTTC. Its translation: CASSLASDRKTGTQYF.

This clonotype has only a few counts. The V gene is TRBV6-5, the J gene TRBJ2-7, with 7 bases matching TRBD1. Germline trimming cut 2 bases from V and 1 base from J; bases unmatched to any gene: 2. Germline loops: CDR1 MNHEY, CDR2 SVGAGI. The CDR3 contains 14 residues. As DNA, the CDR3 is TGTGCCAGCAGTTACGGGACAGATTCCTACGAGCAGTACTTC. As protein: CASSYGTDSYEQYF.

The chain uses TRBV5-1 and TRBJ2-7; the match to TRBD2 covers 12 bases. The CDR3 runs to 16 residues. V lost 4 bases and J lost 3; bases outside the gene matches: 8. Germline V CDR1 and CDR2: SGHRS, YFSETQ. The CDR3 region is CASSPWTSGKFYEQYF. CDR3 DNA sequence: TGCGCCAGCAGCCCTTGGACTAGCGGGAAGTTCTACGAGCAGTACTTC.

The table lists this clonotype with a count of one. The chain couples TRBV4-3 to TRBJ2-7; TRBD2 might be the D (6 bases). Trimming cost V 0 bases and J 6 bases, with 12 bases left between them. The V gene's germline CDR1 is LGHNA and CDR2 YSLEER. CDR3 length: 14 amino acids. CDR3 nucleotide sequence: TGCGCCAGCAGCCAAGAGGGGCGGGACGGCGAGCAGTACTTC. It codes for CASSQEGRDGEQYF.

This rearrangement joins TRBV28 to TRBJ1-3, with unresolved D. The CDR3 spans 15 residues. V was shortened by 5 bases and J by 0 bases, with 11 bases between the two germline ends. From germline, CDR1 is MDHEN and CDR2 SYDVKM. The CDR3 DNA sequence: TGTGCCAGCAGTCCAAGGGTTCCCTCTGGAAACACCATATATTTT. It specifies CASSPRVPSGNTIYF.

V usage is TRBV19 and J usage is TRBJ2-3, with TRBD2 matching 8 bases. With 6 bases clipped from V and 2 bases from J, the junction kept 7 bases outside the gene matches. CDR1 and CDR2 from the germline V gene are LNHDA and SQIVND (reference sequence). The CDR3 extends over 15 amino acids. The CDR3 loop reads CASSSLAGLTDTQYF. DNA for the CDR3: TGTGCCAGTAGCAGCCTAGCGGGTCTCACAGATACGCAGTATTTT.

This chain uses TRBV9 with TRBJ1-2, with 8 bases matching TRBD1. V was clipped by 3 bases and J by 9 bases; unmatched bases: 10. CDR3 length: 14 amino acids. The germline V gene has CDR1 SGDLS and CDR2 YYNGEE. The CDR3 sequence is CASSAEDRDLRYTF. Written as DNA, the CDR3 is TGTGCCAGCAGCGCAGAGGACAGGGACTTACGCTACACCTTC. Using reference TRBV9 and TRBJ1-2 for the parts outside the CDR3, the full variable domain is DSGVTQTPKHLITATGQRVTLRCSPRSGDLSVYWYQQSLDQGLQFLIQYYNGEERAKGNILERFSAQQFPDLHSELNLSSLELGDSALYFCASSAEDRDLRYTFGSGTRLTVV.

J is TRBJ2-7 and V is TRBV28, with 7 bases lining up with TRBD2. Looked up from germline, CDR1 is MDHEN and CDR2 is SYDVKM. The CDR3 is 15 residues long. V was pared by 3 bases and J by 0 bases, with 5 bases of the junction left unmatched. The CDR3, as DNA: TGTGCCAGCAGTTTCGGGGGGACCTACTCCTACGAGCAGTACTTC. Amino acids: CASSFGGTYSYEQYF.

The genes are TRBV3-1 and TRBJ1-2; 9 nucleotides line up with TRBD1. V was clipped by 3 bases and J by 5 bases; unmatched bases: 10. Per germline, CDR1 LGHDT and CDR2 YNNKEL (reference sequence). This CDR3 has 16 residues. CDR3 nucleotides: TGTGCCAGCAGCCACAGGACAGGGGCTAGATGGTATGGCTACACCTTC. It specifies CASSHRTGARWYGYTF. Variable domain in full (rest from reference TRBV3-1 and TRBJ1-2): DTAVSQTPKYLVTQMGNDKSIKCEQNLGHDTMYWYKQDSKKFLKIMFSYNNKELIINETVPNRFSPKSPDKAHLNLHINSLELGDSAVYFCASSHRTGARWYGYTFGSGTRLTVV.

The chain recombines TRBV7-2 with TRBJ2-5; 8 nucleotides match TRBD2. The CDR3 covers 16 residues. The junction had 13 bases not matched to a gene; V was cut back by 5 bases and J by 5 bases. Per the germline V gene, CDR1 is SGHTA and CDR2 is FQGNSA. CDR3 sequence: CASSPTSGLMGETQYF. CDR3 nucleotide sequence: TGTGCCAGCAGCCCCACTAGCGGTCTTATGGGGGAGACCCAGTACTTC.

The chain carries TRBV4-2 and TRBJ2-1, with TRBD2 as a possible D gene (5 bases). V lost 0 bases and J lost 0, with 15 bases in between. The CDR3 loop spans 18 amino acids. CDR1 and CDR2 from the germline V gene are LGHNA and YNFKEQ. The DNA for the CDR3 is TGTGCCAGCAGCCAAGATTTTTCGGGAACTGGCTCCTACAATGAGCAGTTCTTC. Translated: CASSQDFSGTGSYNEQFF.

V gene TRBV7-6 combines with J gene TRBJ2-7; D is possibly TRBD2 (5 bases). CDR1 is SGHVS and CDR2 is FNYEAQ in the germline V gene. The CDR3 contains 13 residues. The germline V and J ends were trimmed by 8 bases and 2 bases, with 13 bases remaining between them. The CDR3 sequence: CASGRGSTYEQYF. CDR3 sequence (DNA): TGTGCCAGCGGTCGAGGGTCGACCTACGAGCAGTACTTC.

The J gene is TRBJ2-7, the V gene TRBV30; the D is unclear. From germline, CDR1 is GTSNPN and CDR2 SVGIG (reference sequence). The V end was cut by 1 base, the J end by 1 base, with 8 bases between. CDR3 length equals 13 residues. CDR3 protein: CAWSEGSSYEQYF. The CDR3 nucleotides read TGTGCCTGGAGTGAGGGCTCATCCTACGAGCAGTACTTC.

The chain couples TRBV4-3 to TRBJ2-7; TRBD2 is a possible D gene (5 bases). This CDR3 spans 13 amino acids. CDR1 and CDR2 (germline): LGHNA, YSLEER. Trimming cost V 2 bases and J 3 bases, with 8 bases left between them. CDR3 amino acids: CASSQNGGYEQYF. The CDR3 nucleotides read TGCGCCAGCAGCCAAAATGGAGGCTACGAGCAGTACTTC.

V gene TRBV27 combines with J gene TRBJ1-1; D unclear. CDR3 length equals 13 residues. V lost 3 bases, J lost 5 bases, and 10 bases lay in between. Germline V gene data show CDR1 as MNHEY and CDR2 as SMNVEV (reference sequence). CDR3 in amino acids: CASSLGRFTEAFF. The CDR3 nucleotides read TGTGCCAGCAGTTTGGGGAGGTTTACTGAAGCTTTCTTT.

V and J are TRBV29-1 and TRBJ1-1, with D maybe TRBD1 (6 bases). V was clipped by 7 bases and J by 3 bases, with 15 bases between them. Germline V gives CDR1 SQVTM, CDR2 ANQGSEA. The CDR3 totals 13 residues. CDR3 bases: TGCAGCGGATGGGGTAGGGGGGACACTGAAGCTTTCTTT. Protein: CSGWGRGDTEAFF.

The rearrangement uses TRBV18 and TRBJ1-2; weak D call: TRBD1 (5 bases). This CDR3 has 13 residues. The V gene lost 6 bases and the J gene lost 4 bases, with 12 bases spanning the gap. The germline CDR1 and CDR2 sequences are KGHSH and LQKENI. CDR3 residues: CASSTSDSYGYTF. The CDR3 nucleotides are TGTGCCAGCTCGACCAGTGACAGCTATGGCTACACCTTC.

This clonotype was recorded only once. The chain has TRBV5-8 and TRBJ2-7, with TRBD2 as a possible D gene (5 bases). The CDR3 length is 13 residues. The germline CDR1 and CDR2 sequences are SGHTS and YDEGEE. With 2 bases removed from V and 2 bases from J, the gap between germline ends came to 8 bases. The CDR3 protein is CASSFPEAYEQYF. In DNA, the CDR3 is TGTGCCAGCAGCTTCCCGGAGGCCTACGAGCAGTACTTC.

V gene TRBV11-2 combines with J gene TRBJ2-7, with D possibly matching TRBD2 (5 bases). CDR3 length equals 16 residues. The germline gives CDR1 SGHAT, CDR2 FQNNGV. The germline V and J ends were trimmed by 5 bases and 6 bases, with 23 bases remaining between them. DNA of the CDR3: TGTGCCAGCAGCCATCCGGGGTCGCGAACACAAGGCGAGCAGTACTTC. This gives the protein CASSHPGSRTQGEQYF.

The chain recombines TRBV6-1 with TRBJ2-2, with D unclear. Germline V lookup: CDR1 MNHNS, CDR2 SASEGT. This CDR3 is 13 amino acids long. Trimming stripped 5 bases from V and 6 bases from J, with 10 bases between. The CDR3 region has the DNA TGTGCCAGCAGTCCGGGTGGCGCCGGGGAGCTGTTTTTT. It codes for CASSPGGAGELFF.

The table lists this clonotype with a count of one. This rearrangement joins TRBV6-1 to TRBJ2-2; 8 nucleotides agree with TRBD1. The CDR3 is 16 amino acids. V was clipped by 1 base and J by 5 bases; unmatched bases: 6. Germline CDR1 MNHNS, CDR2 SASEGT. DNA for the CDR3: TGTGCCAGCAGTGAAGTTGTGACAGGGGAAACCGGGGAGCTGTTTTTT. Translated, it gives CASSEVVTGETGELFF.

The gene calls are TRBV27 and TRBJ2-7; 16 bases agree with TRBD2. From germline, CDR1 is MNHEY and CDR2 SMNVEV (reference sequence). The CDR3 consists of 17 residues. After removal of 3 bases from V and 5 bases from J, the junction contained 7 bases not matched to a gene. The CDR3 reads CASSLMGLAGGPNEQYF. CDR3 nucleotide sequence: TGTGCCAGCAGTTTGATGGGACTAGCGGGAGGGCCCAACGAGCAGTACTTC.